These 18 T cell receptor beta chains originate from one sample sequenced in a study of cytomegalovirus exposure and HLA in healthy donors. Repertoires were generated with immunoSEQ multiplex PCR, while TCRdb's copy carries only in-frame clones and drops some. The sample has 200,000 to 250,000 clones, over 80% seen once. The specimen sequenced was PBMCs. These receptors originate from a woman aged 25 to 45 in good health and CMV-seropositive.

The rearrangement uses TRBV9 and TRBJ2-5, with D perhaps matching TRBD2 (6 bases). V was pared by 3 bases and J by 5 bases, with 17 bases between. This CDR3 is built from 15 residues. CDR1 is SGDLS and CDR2 is YYNGEE in the germline V gene. The CDR3 protein is CASSEPGTYPETQYF. The CDR3 nucleotides are TGTGCCAGCAGCGAACCCGGGACTTACCCGGAGACCCAGTACTTC.

V gene TRBV2 combines with J gene TRBJ2-5, with 10 bases aligning to TRBD1. This CDR3 comprises 15 residues. V was clipped by 6 bases and J by 2 bases; unmatched bases: 6. Germline V gene data show CDR1 as SNHLY and CDR2 as FYNNEI. The CDR3 loop reads CASSGDRGGQETQYF. Written as DNA, the CDR3 is TGTGCCAGCAGCGGGGACAGGGGAGGGCAAGAGACCCAGTACTTC.

The rearrangement joins TRBV11-2 to TRBJ1-1; D not certain. Deletions cut 5 bases from V and 1 base from J, with 17 bases between. The CDR3 spans 16 residues. Germline V gives CDR1 SGHAT, CDR2 FQNNGV. For the CDR3, the DNA is TGTGCCAGCAGCCCCCGGCGAGGAAAGGGGAACACTGAAGCTTTCTTT. It encodes CASSPRRGKGNTEAFF.

CDR3 coding DNA: TGTGCCAGCAGTCCGACAGACCCAATTCCACCCGGGGAGCTGTTTTTT. Protein: CASSPTDPIPPGELFF. The V call is TRBV5-4, the J call TRBJ2-2, with D possibly TRBD1 on 5 matching bases. V lost 5 bases and J 6 bases, leaving 20 bases between the germline ends. Germline V gene sequence: CDR1 SGHNT, CDR2 YYREEE (reference sequence). This CDR3 is 16 amino acids long.

The J gene is TRBJ1-1, the V gene TRBV25-1; D may be TRBD1 (6 bases). Trimming shortened V by 6 bases and J by 3 bases, and 17 bases separated the two germline ends. The CDR3 covers 15 residues. The V gene's germline CDR1 is MGHDK and CDR2 SYGVNS. The CDR3 protein is CASSPYRDDHTEAFF. Here the CDR3 DNA reads TGTGCCAGCAGCCCTTACAGGGATGATCACACTGAAGCTTTCTTT.

J is TRBJ2-7 and V is TRBV5-1; D unclear. Germline CDR1 SGHRS, CDR2 YFSETQ. V gave up 2 bases and J gave up 1 base, with 13 bases separating them. The CDR3 loop spans 15 amino acids. The CDR3 sequence is CASSFTLGQSYEQYF. CDR3 DNA: TGCGCCAGCAGCTTTACACTTGGGCAATCCTACGAGCAGTACTTC.

This clone occurred once. This same CDR3 is encoded by further DNA sequences in the sample. The V call is TRBV6-5, the J call TRBJ1-1, with 8 bases lining up with TRBD1. After removal of 6 bases from V and 5 bases from J, the junction contained 5 bases not matched to a gene. From germline, CDR1 is MNHEY and CDR2 SVGAGI. The CDR3 totals 13 residues. CDR3 residues: CASSPRGRTEAFF. For the CDR3, the DNA is TGTGCCAGCAGCCCCAGGGGGCGGACTGAAGCTTTCTTT.

This clone was seen just once. This sequence joins TRBV2 and TRBJ2-7; D is unresolved. Trimming cost V 2 bases and J 3 bases, with 14 bases left between them. Germline V gene sequence: CDR1 SNHLY, CDR2 FYNNEI. The CDR3 loop spans 15 amino acids. The CDR3 protein is CASSETAGSIYEQYF. In DNA form, the CDR3 reads TGTGCCAGCAGTGAAACGGCAGGATCGATCTACGAGCAGTACTTC.

This clone was seen a few times. The chain recombines TRBV7-2 with TRBJ2-1, with D maybe TRBD1 (5 bases). The CDR3 consists of 15 residues. The V end was cut by 8 bases, the J end by 0 bases, with 14 bases between. Germline assignment: CDR1 SGHTA and CDR2 FQGNSA. This CDR3 reads CASAMGPSSYNEQFF. In DNA, the CDR3 is TGTGCCAGCGCGATGGGGCCGAGCTCCTACAATGAGCAGTTCTTC.

V and J are TRBV6-1 and TRBJ2-3, with a tentative D call TRBD2 (5 bases). CDR3 length: 15 residues. With 7 bases removed from V and 1 base from J, the gap between germline ends came to 15 bases. In germline, CDR1 is MNHNS, CDR2 SASEGT. CDR3 DNA: TGTGCCAGCACCACTATTGGACTTCGCACAGATACGCAGTATTTT. It is translated as CASTTIGLRTDTQYF.

V and J are TRBV25-1 and TRBJ1-2; the match to TRBD1 covers 7 bases. Germline V lookup: CDR1 MGHDK, CDR2 SYGVNS. V gave up 5 bases and J gave up 4 bases; unmatched junction bases: 7. The CDR3 runs 14 residues. The DNA of the CDR3 is TGTGCCAGCAGTTTGGAGACAGGGCTCTATGGCTACACCTTC. It specifies CASSLETGLYGYTF.

The J gene is TRBJ2-1, the V gene TRBV27, with D uncertain. V lost 5 bases, J lost 0 bases, and 11 bases lay in between. CDR1 and CDR2 from the germline V gene are MNHEY and SMNVEV (reference sequence). CDR3 length: 15 amino acids. In nucleotides, the CDR3 is TGTGCCAGCAGTCGACACAAACTCTCCTACAATGAGCAGTTCTTC. Translated: CASSRHKLSYNEQFF.

V is TRBV6-6 and J is TRBJ2-3, with 8 bases identical to TRBD1. The germline CDR1 and CDR2 sequences are MNHNY and SVGAGI (reference sequence). The CDR3 runs 15 residues. Trimming removed 6 bases from V and 4 bases from J; junction bases left unmatched: 9. CDR3 DNA sequence: TGTGCCAGCAGCACCAGGACAGGGCGCCCAGATACGCAGTATTTT. Encoded protein: CASSTRTGRPDTQYF.

The CDR3 DNA follows: TGCGCCAGCAGCTCGTGGACTGGGGTCCAAGAGACCCAGTACTTC. This sequence encodes CASSSWTGVQETQYF. V and J are TRBV5-1 and TRBJ2-5, with D perhaps TRBD2 (5 bases). Germline CDR1 is SGHRS and CDR2 is YFSETQ. The CDR3 totals 15 residues. V lost 3 bases, J lost 1 base, and 13 bases lay in between.

J is TRBJ2-6 and V is TRBV13; D may be TRBD1 (6 bases). The germline V and J ends were trimmed by 8 bases and 0 bases, with 14 bases remaining between them. In germline, CDR1 is PRHDT, CDR2 FYEKMQ (reference sequence). CDR3 length: 16 residues. The CDR3 nucleotides read TGTGCCAGCTCGGACAGCCTTTCCTCTGGGGCCAACGTCCTGACTTTC. It yields the protein CASSDSLSSGANVLTF. The variable domain in full, with the rest retrieved from reference TRBV13 and TRBJ2-6, is AAGVIQSPRHLIKEKRETATLKCYPIPRHDTVYWYQQGPGQDPQFLISFYEKMQSDKGSIPDRFSAQQFSDYHSELNMSSLELGDSALYFCASSDSLSSGANVLTFGAGSRLTVL.

The gene calls are TRBV4-1 and TRBJ2-1; 11 positions match TRBD2. This CDR3 has 16 amino acids. Germline-derived CDR1 and CDR2 are MGHRA and YSYEKL. V was pared by 4 bases and J by 0 bases, with 2 bases of the junction left unmatched. The CDR3 region is CASSRLAGGSYNEQFF. The CDR3 DNA sequence: TGCGCCAGCAGCCGCCTAGCGGGAGGCTCCTACAATGAGCAGTTCTTC.

The V call is TRBV9, the J call TRBJ1-2; D is uncertain. V shed 0 bases and J shed 10 bases, with 7 bases lying between them. This CDR3 contains 11 residues. Germline V CDR1 and CDR2: SGDLS, YYNGEE. The CDR3 DNA sequence: TGTGCCAGCAGCGTAGGGCAGGCCTACACCTTC. Its protein product is CASSVGQAYTF. Drawing the rest from reference TRBV9 and TRBJ1-2, the complete variable domain is DSGVTQTPKHLITATGQRVTLRCSPRSGDLSVYWYQQSLDQGLQFLIQYYNGEERAKGNILERFSAQQFPDLHSELNLSSLELGDSALYFCASSVGQAYTFGSGTRLTVV.

The chain employs TRBV14 and TRBJ2-5; 12 bases are a match to TRBD2. Germline V gives CDR1 SGHDN, CDR2 FVKESK. The CDR3 extends over 17 amino acids. V gave up 4 bases and J gave up 0 bases; unmatched junction bases: 6. DNA for the CDR3: TGTGCCAGCAGCCCCGGACTAGCGGGGTGGTACCAAGAGACCCAGTACTTC. It is translated as CASSPGLAGWYQETQYF.